Listed below are T cell receptor beta chains from one sample, sequenced in a study of blood T cell repertoires in COVID-19. TCRdb's copy holds only in-frame clones and misses some; the assay was immunoSEQ multiplex PCR. The sample contains fewer than 350,000 clones, roughly 87% of which appear only once. Sequencing was carried out using peripheral blood. These receptors were taken from a man younger than 40 with COVID-19, enrolled during active disease. Both conserved end residues are part of each CDR3. D genes are given only for firm matches. Rows give clone size only sometimes, using once, few, many, or a class for an expanded clone.

d_call,clone_size,j_call,v_call,cdr3_aa,cdr3_nt
-,-,TRBJ1-5,TRBV12-3/TRBV12-4,CASSATFNQPQHF,TGTGCCAGCAGCGCCACTTTCAATCAGCCCCAGCATTTT
-,-,TRBJ1-2,TRBV7-8,CASSLGGVTKGYTF,TGTGCCAGCAGCCTGGGAGGGGTTACGAAAGGCTACACCTTC
-,few,TRBJ1-2,TRBV19,CASTGQNYGYTF,TGTGCCAGTACAGGACAGAACTATGGCTACACCTTC
TRBD1,-,TRBJ2-1,TRBV5-6,CASSLGGTAYEQFF,TGTGCCAGCAGCTTGGGAGGGACAGCGTATGAGCAGTTCTTC
TRBD1,-,TRBJ2-7,TRBV2,CASKAETGAYYEQYF,TGTGCCAGCAAAGCCGAGACAGGGGCCTACTACGAGCAGTACTTC
-,-,TRBJ1-4,TRBV7-8,CASSFRVTGEKLFF,TGTGCCAGCAGCTTCAGGGTAACAGGTGAAAAACTGTTTTTT
-,-,TRBJ1-2,TRBV7-3,CASSLGYGSNYGYTF,TGTGCCAGCAGCTTAGGGTACGGGTCTAACTATGGCTACACCTTC
-,-,TRBJ1-2,TRBV7-3,CASSLTSRDTYGYTF,TGTGCCAGCAGCTTAACGTCTCGGGACACTTATGGCTACACCTTC
-,-,TRBJ1-2,TRBV7-9,CASSLDTNYGYTF,TGTGCCAGCAGCTTAGACACAAACTATGGCTACACCTTC
TRBD1,-,TRBJ1-2,TRBV6-4,CASSDFDGTAIGGYTF,TGTGCCAGCAGTGACTTCGACGGGACAGCGATAGGAGGCTACACCTTC
-,-,TRBJ1-3,TRBV28,CASKGERHYSGNTIYF,TGTGCCAGCAAGGGGGAGAGACATTACTCTGGAAACACCATATATTTT
TRBD1,-,TRBJ1-2,TRBV5-1,CASSSDRVVFGYTF,TGCGCCAGCAGCTCCGACAGGGTAGTTTTCGGCTACACCTTC
-,-,TRBJ1-2,TRBV6-5,CASRGGWGYTF,TGTGCCAGCAGGGGGGGTTGGGGCTACACCTTC
TRBD2,-,TRBJ2-1,TRBV7-9,CASSLGLAGSSYNEQFF,TGTGCCAGCAGCCTCGGACTAGCGGGAAGCTCCTACAATGAGCAGTTCTTC
TRBD1,-,TRBJ1-6,TRBV27,CASSLSGPGTGDTTDNSPLHF,TGTGCCAGCAGTTTATCCGGACCGGGGACAGGGGACACAACGGATAATTCACCCCTCCACTTT
TRBD1,-,TRBJ1-2,TRBV29-1,CSVGAQGQGGYTF,TGCAGCGTTGGCGCGCAGGGACAGGGTGGCTACACCTTC
-,-,TRBJ2-6,TRBV7-3,CASSRSGSGANVLTF,TGTGCCAGCAGTCGGAGCGGTTCTGGGGCCAACGTCCTGACTTTC
TRBD1,few,TRBJ1-6,TRBV9,CASSVEGARNSPLHF,TGTGCCAGCAGCGTAGAGGGGGCCCGTAATTCACCCCTCCACTTT
-,-,TRBJ2-3,TRBV11-3,CASSLTPGYSTDTQYF,TGTGCCAGCAGCTTAACTCCAGGATATAGCACAGATACGCAGTATTTT
-,once,TRBJ2-1,TRBV2,CASSDPVTPHNEQFF,TGTGCCAGCAGTGACCCCGTAACACCCCACAATGAGCAGTTCTTC
TRBD2,-,TRBJ2-3,TRBV18,CASSPRGTDTQYF,TGTGCCAGCTCACCGCGGGGGACAGATACGCAGTATTTT
-,-,TRBJ1-4,TRBV7-2,CASSLGAGREKLFF,TGTGCCAGCAGCTTAGGGGCAGGAAGGGAAAAACTGTTTTTT
-,-,TRBJ2-5,TRBV6-5,CASRIPGKQETQYF,TGTGCCAGCAGGATACCAGGGAAACAAGAGACCCAGTACTTC
TRBD1,few,TRBJ1-5,TRBV4-2,CASSQPERGRQPQHF,TGTGCCAGCAGCCAACCGGAGAGGGGGCGACAGCCCCAGCATTTT
TRBD1,few,TRBJ2-2,TRBV5-4,CASSSTQGPGELFF,TGTGCCAGCAGCTCTACACAGGGGCCCGGGGAGCTGTTTTTT
-,-,TRBJ1-3,TRBV6-5,CASSYSRGRVTNTIYF,TGTGCCAGCAGTTACTCGAGAGGGAGGGTGACTAACACCATATATTTT
-,-,TRBJ1-2,TRBV6-5,CASSSPGVVNYGYTF,TGTGCCAGCAGTAGCCCCGGGGTTGTGAACTATGGCTACACCTTC
TRBD1,once,TRBJ1-5,TRBV6-5,CASSYIGTGGNQPQHF,TGTGCCAGCAGTTACATCGGGACAGGGGGCAATCAGCCCCAGCATTTT
-,-,TRBJ2-7,TRBV6-6,CASSSPTDGTYEQYF,TGTGCCAGCAGTTCGCCCACAGACGGGACCTACGAGCAGTACTTC
TRBD1,-,TRBJ1-5,TRBV7-8,CASSSGQGYVNQPQHF,TGTGCCAGCAGCTCTGGACAGGGGTATGTCAATCAGCCCCAGCATTTT
TRBD1,-,TRBJ2-2,TRBV4-3,CASRGQGGTGELFF,TGCGCCAGCAGGGGACAGGGAGGCACCGGGGAGCTGTTTTTT
-,-,TRBJ1-2,TRBV12-3/TRBV12-4,CASSLARDGYTF,TGTGCCAGCAGTTTAGCGCGGGATGGCTACACCTTC
TRBD1,-,TRBJ2-7,TRBV5-1,CASSLGDRVPYEQYF,TGCGCCAGCAGCTTAGGAGACAGGGTGCCCTACGAGCAGTACTTC
-,-,TRBJ1-1,TRBV19,CASSTGTQNTEAFF,TGTGCCAGTAGTACCGGGACACAGAACACTGAAGCTTTCTTT
-,-,TRBJ1-1,TRBV19,CASSMHSTEAFF,TGTGCCAGTAGTATGCACAGCACTGAAGCTTTCTTT
-,-,TRBJ2-1,TRBV7-2,CASSLRQGEQFF,TGTGCCAGCAGCTTAAGACAAGGTGAGCAGTTCTTC
TRBD1,-,TRBJ1-2,TRBV2,CASRGQGDYGYTF,TGTGCCAGCAGGGGACAGGGTGACTATGGCTACACCTTC
TRBD1,-,TRBJ1-3,TRBV11-2,CASSYQPQGAGLSGNTIYF,TGTGCCAGCAGCTACCAGCCCCAGGGGGCAGGTCTCTCTGGAAACACCATATATTTT
TRBD1,-,TRBJ2-1,TRBV6-1,CASSEWDRGSYNEQFF,TGTGCCAGCAGTGAGTGGGACAGGGGATCCTACAATGAGCAGTTCTTC
-,-,TRBJ1-2,TRBV28,CASSLSYYGYTF,TGTGCCAGCAGTTTATCGTACTATGGCTACACCTTC
TRBD1,-,TRBJ2-1,TRBV5-8,CASSLVGIGTGAYNEQFF,TGTGCCAGCAGCTTGGTGGGGATCGGGACAGGGGCTTACAATGAGCAGTTCTTC
-,once,TRBJ2-7,TRBV6-5,CASTPIRGSEQYF,TGTGCCAGCACCCCCATTAGGGGATCCGAGCAGTACTTC
-,-,TRBJ1-5,TRBV28,CASSRRGGSPINQPQHF,TGTGCCAGCAGTCGTCGGGGGGGCAGCCCGATCAATCAGCCCCAGCATTTT
TRBD2,-,TRBJ2-1,TRBV2,CASSDYGGGPINEQFF,TGTGCCAGCAGTGACTACGGGGGAGGGCCGATCAATGAGCAGTTCTTC
-,-,TRBJ2-3,TRBV11-2,CASSSGTSTDTQYF,TGTGCCAGCAGCTCCGGGACTAGCACAGATACGCAGTATTTT
-,-,TRBJ2-1,TRBV19,CASSIARLAKDNEQFF,TGTGCCAGTAGTATAGCTAGGCTAGCGAAGGACAATGAGCAGTTCTTC
-,-,TRBJ2-7,TRBV28,CASSPAGLTYEQYF,TGTGCCAGCAGTCCAGCAGGACTCACCTACGAGCAGTACTTC
-,-,TRBJ2-1,TRBV5-1,CASSPPLANNEQFF,TGCGCCAGCAGCCCTCCCCTAGCAAACAATGAGCAGTTCTTC
-,-,TRBJ1-2,TRBV7-9,CASSLGTGYTF,TGTGCCAGCAGCTTAGGGACAGGCTACACCTTC
TRBD1,few,TRBJ2-7,TRBV5-1,CASSLTLGQGAYEQYF,TGCGCCAGCAGCTTAACCCTCGGACAGGGGGCTTACGAGCAGTACTTC
-,-,TRBJ1-5,TRBV20-1,CSASEYGGQPQHF,TGCAGTGCTAGTGAGTACGGAGGTCAGCCCCAGCATTTT
-,-,TRBJ1-1,TRBV27,CASSPFTTGYTEAFF,TGTGCCAGCAGTCCTTTTACTACCGGGTACACTGAAGCTTTCTTT
-,-,TRBJ2-7,TRBV30,CAWGRDSGEQYF,TGTGCCTGGGGCCGTGACAGTGGCGAGCAGTACTTC